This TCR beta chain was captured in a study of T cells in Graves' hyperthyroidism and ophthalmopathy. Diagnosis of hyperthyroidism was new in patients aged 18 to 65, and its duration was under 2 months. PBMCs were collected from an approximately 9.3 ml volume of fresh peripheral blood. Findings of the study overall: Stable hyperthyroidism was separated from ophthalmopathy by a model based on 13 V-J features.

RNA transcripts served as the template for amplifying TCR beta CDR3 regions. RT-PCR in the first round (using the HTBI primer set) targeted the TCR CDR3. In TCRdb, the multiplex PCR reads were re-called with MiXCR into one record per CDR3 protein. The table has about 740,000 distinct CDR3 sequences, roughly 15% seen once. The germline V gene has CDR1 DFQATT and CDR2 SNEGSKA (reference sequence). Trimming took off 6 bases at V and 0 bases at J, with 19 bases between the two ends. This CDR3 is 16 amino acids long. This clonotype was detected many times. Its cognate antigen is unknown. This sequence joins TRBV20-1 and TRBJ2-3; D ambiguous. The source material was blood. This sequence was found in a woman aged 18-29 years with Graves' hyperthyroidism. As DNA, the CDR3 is TGCAGTGCCCCGGCAACCTACCCACCTAGCACAGATACGCAGTATTTT. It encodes CSAPATYPPSTDTQYF.